The 20 T cell receptor beta chains below were found in one sample sequenced in a study of shared clonotypes between healthy human individuals. Positive CCR7 selection of CD45RO-negative cells yielded the naive CD8 cells, and terminally differentiated effector memory CD45RA+ cells were excluded. Sequenced by immunoSEQ multiplex PCR; TCRdb stores in-frame clones only, minus some. The sample includes about 2 million clones, about 95% of them seen just once. Sequenced input: naive CD8+ T cells sorted from blood. Every receptor here comes from a young man in good health.

V gene TRBV5-4 combines with J gene TRBJ2-7; maybe TRBD1 (6 bases). V lost 4 bases and J 4 bases, leaving 12 bases between the germline ends. The CDR3 covers 13 residues. Germline assignment: CDR1 SGHNT and CDR2 YYREEE (reference sequence). CDR3 protein: CASSVDSPYEQYF. The CDR3 DNA is TGTGCCAGCAGCGTGGACAGCCCGTACGAGCAGTACTTC.

The chain links TRBV7-6 to TRBJ2-1; tentatively, D is TRBD1 (5 bases). The CDR3 totals 15 residues. V lost 3 bases and J 1 base, leaving 10 bases between the germline ends. The germline CDR1 and CDR2 sequences are SGHVS and FNYEAQ. CDR3 in amino acids: CASSLGQGSYNEQFF. CDR3 DNA sequence: TGTGCCAGCAGCTTGGGGCAGGGATCCTACAATGAGCAGTTCTTC.

The chain has TRBV6-5 and TRBJ2-2; D is undetermined. CDR3 length: 15 amino acids. V lost 1 base and J 6 bases, leaving 12 bases between the germline ends. Germline loops: CDR1 MNHEY, CDR2 SVGAGI. The CDR3: CASSYYDEGSGELFF. CDR3 nucleotides: TGTGCCAGCAGTTACTACGATGAAGGCTCCGGGGAGCTGTTTTTT.

As regards this clone: Other DNA variants within this sample encode the same CDR3. The chain combines TRBV7-2 with TRBJ2-3, with unresolved D. V lost 1 base and J 0 bases, leaving 8 bases between the germline ends. CDR3 size: 15 residues. Germline CDR1 reads SGHTA; CDR2 reads FQGNSA. The CDR3 here is CASSLGSISTDTQYF. Written as DNA, the CDR3 is TGTGCCAGCAGCTTAGGTAGTATTAGCACAGATACGCAGTATTTT.

The chain recombines TRBV9 with TRBJ2-1; TRBD2 matches 8 bases. This CDR3 spans 16 amino acids. CDR1 is SGDLS and CDR2 is YYNGEE in the germline V gene. Trimming cost V 4 bases and J 0 bases; bases outside gene matches: 6. Here the CDR3 reads CASSSDSGVSYNEQFF. CDR3 nucleotide sequence: TGTGCCAGCAGCTCCGATAGCGGGGTCTCCTACAATGAGCAGTTCTTC.

This clone came up once. The chain joins TRBV7-8 to TRBJ2-3, with a tentative D call TRBD2 (6 bases). Trimming pared 6 bases from V and 3 bases from J, leaving 16 bases between. Germline V lookup: CDR1 SGHVS, CDR2 FQNEAQ. The CDR3 contains 15 residues. CDR3 region: CASRRSGRGTDTQYF. The CDR3 bases are TGTGCCAGCAGGCGTAGCGGACGGGGGACAGATACGCAGTATTTT.

The chain joins TRBV7-9 to TRBJ1-6; a weak D match, TRBD1 (5 bases). CDR1 is SEHNR and CDR2 is FQNEAQ in the germline V gene (reference sequence). The CDR3 has 15 residues. Trimming left V 1 base short and J 8 bases short, with 12 bases between. The CDR3: CASSLVAGMDSPLHF. The CDR3 region has the DNA TGTGCCAGCAGCTTAGTGGCAGGGATGGATTCACCCCTCCACTTT.

V is TRBV5-1 and J is TRBJ1-1; TRBD1 matches at 7 bases. V was clipped by 4 bases and J by 1 base; unmatched bases: 10. This CDR3 is built from 16 residues. Germline V lookup: CDR1 SGHRS, CDR2 YFSETQ. The CDR3, as DNA: TGCGCCAGCAGCGAGTATACAGGGGCATCGAACACTGAAGCTTTCTTT. Protein: CASSEYTGASNTEAFF. The entire variable domain, with the rest obtained from reference TRBV5-1 and TRBJ1-1, is as follows: KAGVTQTPRYLIKTRGQQVTLSCSPISGHRSVSWYQQTPGQGLQFLFEYFSETQRNKGNFPGRFSGRQFSNSRSEMNVSTLELGDSALYLCASSEYTGASNTEAFFGQGTRLTVV.

V is TRBV4-3 and J is TRBJ2-7; 7 bases agree with TRBD2. In germline, CDR1 is LGHNA, CDR2 YSLEER. The V and J ends lost 0 bases and 4 bases, in that order; junction bases with no gene match: 6. There are 15 residues in the CDR3. This CDR3 is CASSQDQGEGYEQYF. In nucleotides, the CDR3 is TGCGCCAGCAGCCAAGATCAAGGGGAGGGTTACGAGCAGTACTTC.

The chain has TRBV7-8 and TRBJ2-1; TRBD2 is a possible D gene (7 bases). In germline, CDR1 is SGHVS, CDR2 FQNEAQ. This CDR3 spans 15 amino acids. V was shortened by 7 bases and J by 6 bases, with 19 bases between the two germline ends. The CDR3 is CASTTTGGRGNEQFF. In DNA form, the CDR3 reads TGTGCCAGCACAACAACGGGGGGCCGGGGCAATGAGCAGTTCTTC.

To note about this clone: One end of the junction does not line up with germline, which may come from a read error. This chain joins TRBV19 and TRBJ2-5, with a tentative D call TRBD1 (6 bases). Germline-derived CDR1 and CDR2 are LNHDA and SQIVND (reference sequence). This CDR3 comprises 15 residues. CDR3 protein: CASSTGIGDQETQYF. CDR3 sequence (DNA): TGTGCCAGTAGCACAGGGATTGGGGACCAGGAGACCCAGTACTTC.

The genes are TRBV5-8 and TRBJ2-2, with D tentatively TRBD2 (6 bases). The germline V gene encodes CDR1 SGHTS and CDR2 YDEGEE. The CDR3 runs 16 residues. Trimming took off 0 bases at V and 3 bases at J, with 12 bases between the two ends. The CDR3 loop reads CASSLGGGLYTGELFF. In DNA, the CDR3 is TGTGCCAGCAGCTTGGGAGGAGGGTTGTACACCGGGGAGCTGTTTTTT.

V and J are TRBV4-3 and TRBJ1-1; no reliable D call. The CDR3 is 17 amino acids. Trimming removed 0 bases at V and 1 base at J, with 15 bases between. CDR1 LGHNA and CDR2 YSLEER come from the germline V gene. CDR3 DNA: TGCGCCAGCAGCCAAGATAGAGGGAGTGAATGGAACACTGAAGCTTTCTTT. It is translated as CASSQDRGSEWNTEAFF.

The chain joins TRBV10-2 to TRBJ1-2; the D gene is possibly TRBD1 (6 bases). Looked up from germline, CDR1 is WSHSY and CDR2 is SAAADI. The CDR3 covers 15 residues. Trimming shortened V by 0 bases and J by 0 bases, and 8 bases separated the two germline ends. In nucleotides, the CDR3 is TGCGCCAGCAGTGAGTCCGGGACACCTAACTATGGCTACACCTTC. Its protein is CASSESGTPNYGYTF.

The chain links TRBV7-8 to TRBJ2-1, with 8 nucleotides matching TRBD1. The CDR3 runs 15 residues. Unmatched junction bases numbered 5, after V lost 5 bases and J lost 2 bases. The germline CDR1 and CDR2 sequences are SGHVS and FQNEAQ. The CDR3 reads CASSPPDRAYNEQFF. Here the CDR3 DNA reads TGTGCCAGCAGCCCCCCGGACAGGGCCTACAATGAGCAGTTCTTC.

This clone has a handful of counts. The V and J genes are TRBV6-4 and TRBJ2-7; D is uncertain. Germline CDR1 is MRHNA and CDR2 is SNTAGT. Between the trimmed V and J ends, which lost 8 bases and 2 bases, there was a span of 1 base. CDR3 length equals 9 residues. The CDR3 region has the DNA TGTGCCAGCCCCTACGAGCAGTACTTC. Amino acids: CASPYEQYF.

Remarks on this clone: The sample contains more than one DNA sequence encoding this CDR3. The chain carries TRBV27 and TRBJ2-7; D ambiguous. Looked up from germline, CDR1 is MNHEY and CDR2 is SMNVEV (reference sequence). Trimming removed 2 bases from V and 1 base from J, with 6 bases in between. This CDR3 is 13 amino acids long. For the CDR3, the DNA is TGTGCCAGCAGTTTAACCGATTCCTACGAGCAGTACTTC. This encodes CASSLTDSYEQYF.

This chain links TRBV30 with TRBJ2-3, with 8 bases aligning to TRBD2. CDR3 length: 16 residues. Trimming cost V 8 bases and J 4 bases; bases outside gene matches: 17. Germline V gives CDR1 GTSNPN, CDR2 SVGIG (reference sequence). CDR3 in amino acids: CAGNPTSAKVADTQYF. For the CDR3, the DNA is TGTGCCGGGAACCCGACTAGCGCTAAGGTGGCAGATACGCAGTATTTT.

The V call is TRBV5-4, the J call TRBJ2-7, with D possibly being TRBD1 or TRBD2 (5 bases each). V lost 4 bases, J lost 2 bases, and 10 bases lay in between. The CDR3 sequence is 13 residues long. CDR1 SGHNT and CDR2 YYREEE come from the germline V gene (reference sequence). CDR3 coding DNA: TGTGCCAGCAGCATTGGGGGAGCCTACGAGCAGTACTTC. Translated: CASSIGGAYEQYF. Using reference TRBV5-4 and TRBJ2-7 for the parts outside the CDR3, the full variable domain is ETGVTQSPTHLIKTRGQQVTLRCSSQSGHNTVSWYQQALGQGPQFIFQYYREEENGRGNFPPRFSGLQFPNYSSELNVNALELDDSALYLCASSIGGAYEQYFGPGTRLTVT.

The chain combines TRBV6-1 with TRBJ1-2; D not certain. There are 13 residues in the CDR3. V shed 5 bases and J shed 8 bases, with 15 bases lying between them. Germline loops: CDR1 MNHNS, CDR2 SASEGT. This CDR3 reads CASSPILPDGYTF. CDR3 DNA: TGTGCCAGCAGTCCTATCCTCCCAGACGGCTACACCTTC.